This T cell receptor beta chain was profiled in a study of T cell clonotyping in hematopoietic cell transplantation (dated by TCRdb to the early 2020s). Context from the whole study: Recipient samples taken before transplant were collected after cytoreduction. Patients were recruited between late 2015 and 2017 and followed until late 2020 or death. The study collected 130 to 150 blood samples from approximately 40 consecutive transplant recipients and their related donors.

The time point label here, explained by the study, means: recipient sample about 28 days before transplant, after cytoreduction. Blood from recipients was drawn roughly 28 days before transplant, then again at days 30, 100 and 180 after transplant. Nuclei Lysis Solution was used to extract genomic DNA from fresh or cryopreserved unfractionated peripheral blood mononuclear cells. Study-wide findings and limitations: Donor and pretransplant recipient Inverse Simpson Index values predicted broader posttransplant TCR repertoire diversity. After transplant, TCR diversity in recipients dropped, and pathologically expanded clonotypes increased progressively from day 30 to day 180. Just a small fraction of recipient repertoires overlapped with donor repertoires, and more than 97% appeared de novo at the given depth. The sample size was limited, and because cells were not sorted, the contributions of CD4 and CD8 repertoires could not be separated.

As for this clone: The antigen it recognizes is unknown. No qualities accompany the bases; no much larger clone lies one base away.

V lost 0 bases and J lost 4 bases; the stretch between them is 13 bases long. There are 15 amino acids in the CDR3, from cysteine to phenylalanine inclusive. Here the CDR3 DNA is all that survives: 45 bases in frame from base 1. As encoded in the germline V gene, CDR1 is SGDLS while CDR2 is YYNGEE. The immunoSEQ assay, a bias-controlled multiplex PCR using V- and J-specific primers, was used to amplify TCR beta CDR3 regions from genomic DNA. A second PCR step added a proprietary barcode and Illumina adapter sequences to the CDR3 amplicons. An Illumina MiSeq instrument was used for sequencing of the CDR3 libraries. The authors' analysis ran thus. immunoSEQ Analyzer 3.0 was used for export and quality control, with R Bioconductor and Immunarch used for downstream analyses. Only productive rearrangements in the normalized downsampled data set went into calculating the repertoire metrics. In the normalized cohort, clonotypes with more than 5 templates were defined as pathologically expanded. Repertoire diversity was measured with the Inverse Simpson Index. To capture all clonotypes, CMV-specificity analyses were performed on the non-normalized data set. The table comes from immuneACCESS by way of TCRdb, which keeps in-frame sequences with V and J called. Part of the clones is missing from these tables; in studies checked, under half for an unresolved V gene and the rest for unknown reasons. V and J calls and clone size are copied from that table; D and trimming were computed from the DNA. Across this sample there are approximately 9,000 clones, with around 80% seen only once. Of the sample, around 33% falls within the top ten clones.

The sequence links TRBV9 to TRBJ1-2; the D gene is unclear. The source was peripheral blood mononuclear cells, collected before stem cell transplant. The clonotype was recovered from a man aged 55 to 70 with acute myeloid leukemia. Some clones in this sample may be carry-over from other donors' samples. CDR3 loop: CASSVEVGPTYGYTF. The nucleotide sequence reads TGTGCCAGCAGCGTAGAGGTAGGGCCAACCTATGGCTACACCTTC. The variable domain in full, with residues beyond the CDR3 obtained from the reference TRBV9 and TRBJ1-2 genes, is DSGVTQTPKHLITATGQRVTLRCSPRSGDLSVYWYQQSLDQGLQFLIQYYNGEERAKGNILERFSAQQFPDLHSELNLSSLELGDSALYFCASSVEVGPTYGYTFGSGTRLTVV.